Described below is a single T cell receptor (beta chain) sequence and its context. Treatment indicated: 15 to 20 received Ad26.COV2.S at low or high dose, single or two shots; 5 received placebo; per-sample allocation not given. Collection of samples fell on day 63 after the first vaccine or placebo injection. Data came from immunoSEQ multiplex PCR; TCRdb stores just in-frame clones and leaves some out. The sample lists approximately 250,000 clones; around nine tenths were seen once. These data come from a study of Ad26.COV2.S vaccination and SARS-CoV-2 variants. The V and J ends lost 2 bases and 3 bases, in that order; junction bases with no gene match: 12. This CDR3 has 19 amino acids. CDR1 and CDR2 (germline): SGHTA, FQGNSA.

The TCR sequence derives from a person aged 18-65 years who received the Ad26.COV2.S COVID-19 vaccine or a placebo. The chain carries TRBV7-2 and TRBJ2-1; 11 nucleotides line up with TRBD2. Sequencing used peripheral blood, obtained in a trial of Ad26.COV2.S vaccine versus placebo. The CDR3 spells CASSLPQQAGTSGYNEQFF. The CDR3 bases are TGTGCCAGCAGCTTACCGCAGCAGGCCGGGACTAGCGGCTACAATGAGCAGTTCTTC.